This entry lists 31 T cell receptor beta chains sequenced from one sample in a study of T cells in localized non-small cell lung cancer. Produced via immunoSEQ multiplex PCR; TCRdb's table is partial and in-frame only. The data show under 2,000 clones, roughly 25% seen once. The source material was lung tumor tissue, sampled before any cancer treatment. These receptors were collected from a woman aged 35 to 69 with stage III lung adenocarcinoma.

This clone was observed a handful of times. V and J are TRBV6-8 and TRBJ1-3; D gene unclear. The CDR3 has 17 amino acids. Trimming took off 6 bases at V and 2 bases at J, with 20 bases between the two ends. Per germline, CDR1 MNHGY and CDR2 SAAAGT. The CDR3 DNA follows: TGTGCCAGCAGAACCTCACGCGGGAGCCGGACTGGAAACACCATATATTTT. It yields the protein CASRTSRGSRTGNTIYF.

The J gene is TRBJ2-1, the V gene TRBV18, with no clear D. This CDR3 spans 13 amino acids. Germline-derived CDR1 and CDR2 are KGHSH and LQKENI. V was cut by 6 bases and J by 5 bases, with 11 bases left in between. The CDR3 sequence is CASSTDSNNEQFF. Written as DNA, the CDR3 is TGTGCCAGCTCTACAGACTCGAACAATGAGCAGTTCTTC.

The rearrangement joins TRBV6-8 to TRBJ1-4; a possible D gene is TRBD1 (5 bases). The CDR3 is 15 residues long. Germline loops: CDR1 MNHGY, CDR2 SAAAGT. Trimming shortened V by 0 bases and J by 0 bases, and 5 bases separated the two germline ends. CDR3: CASSYSTATNEKLFF. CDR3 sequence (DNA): TGTGCCAGCAGTTACTCGACAGCAACTAATGAAAAACTGTTTTTT.

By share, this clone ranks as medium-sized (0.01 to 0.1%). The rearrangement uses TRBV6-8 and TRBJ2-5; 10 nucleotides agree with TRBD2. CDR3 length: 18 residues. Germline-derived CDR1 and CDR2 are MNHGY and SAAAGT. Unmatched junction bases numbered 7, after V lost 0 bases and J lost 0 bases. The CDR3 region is CASSYSTLAGGYQETQYF. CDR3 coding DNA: TGTGCCAGCAGTTACTCGACGTTAGCGGGGGGATACCAAGAGACCCAGTACTTC.

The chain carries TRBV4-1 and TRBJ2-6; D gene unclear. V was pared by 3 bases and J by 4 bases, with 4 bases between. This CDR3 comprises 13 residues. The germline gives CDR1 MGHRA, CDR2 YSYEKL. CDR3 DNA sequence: TGCGCCAGCAGCCACCCCGGGGCCAACGTCCTGACTTTC. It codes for CASSHPGANVLTF.

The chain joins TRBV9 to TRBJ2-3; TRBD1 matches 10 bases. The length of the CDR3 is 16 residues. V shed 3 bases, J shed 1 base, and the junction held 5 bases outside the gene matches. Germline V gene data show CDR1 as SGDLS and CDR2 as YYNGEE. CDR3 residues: CASSAVGQGGTDTQYF. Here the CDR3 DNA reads TGTGCCAGCAGCGCTGTTGGACAGGGGGGCACAGATACGCAGTATTTT.

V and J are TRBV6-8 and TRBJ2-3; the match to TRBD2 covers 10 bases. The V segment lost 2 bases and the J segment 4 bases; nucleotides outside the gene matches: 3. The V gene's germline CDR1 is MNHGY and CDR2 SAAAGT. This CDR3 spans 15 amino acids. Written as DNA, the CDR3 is TGTGCCAGCAGTTACCGCGGACTAGCGGCAGATACGCAGTATTTT. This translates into CASSYRGLAADTQYF.

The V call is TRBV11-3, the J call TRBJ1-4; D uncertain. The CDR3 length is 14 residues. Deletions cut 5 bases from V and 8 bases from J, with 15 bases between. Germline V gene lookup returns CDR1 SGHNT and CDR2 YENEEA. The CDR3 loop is CASSPDRMKEKLFF. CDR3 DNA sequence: TGTGCCAGCAGCCCGGATAGGATGAAGGAAAAACTGTTTTTT.

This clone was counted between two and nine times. The DNA of the CDR3 is TGTGCCAGCTCACCACCGGGGAGTCTCTCCACCAGATACGAGCAGTACTTC. This translates into CASSPPGSLSTRYEQYF. V usage is TRBV18 and J usage is TRBJ2-7; D perhaps matches TRBD2 (5 bases). CDR1 and CDR2 from the germline V gene are KGHSH and LQKENI. The CDR3 is made up of 17 amino acids. V dropped 0 bases and J dropped 4 bases, with 19 bases sitting between them.

CDR3 nucleotides: TGTGCCAGCACCACTACAGGGGCCACCGGGGAGCTGTTTTTT. Protein: CASTTTGATGELFF. The rearrangement uses TRBV14 and TRBJ2-2; 7 bases match TRBD1. The V gene end was trimmed by 7 bases and the J gene end by 4 bases; junction bases not matched to a gene: 6. The CDR3 sequence is 14 residues long. Germline V lookup: CDR1 SGHDN, CDR2 FVKESK.

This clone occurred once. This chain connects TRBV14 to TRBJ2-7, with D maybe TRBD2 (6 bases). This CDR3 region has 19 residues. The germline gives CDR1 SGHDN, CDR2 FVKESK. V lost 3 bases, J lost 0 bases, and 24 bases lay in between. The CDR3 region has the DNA TGTGCCAGCAGCCAGAAGCATTTAGGTGGGACTTCGAGCTCCTACGAGCAGTACTTC. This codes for CASSQKHLGGTSSSYEQYF.

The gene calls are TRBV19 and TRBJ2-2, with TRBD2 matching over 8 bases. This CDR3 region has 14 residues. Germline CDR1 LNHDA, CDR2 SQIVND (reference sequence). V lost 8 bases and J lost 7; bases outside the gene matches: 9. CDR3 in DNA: TGTGCCAGTTCCAGCGGGAGAGGGATCGGGGAGCTGTTTTTT. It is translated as CASSSGRGIGELFF.

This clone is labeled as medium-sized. The CDR3 loop is CASSDYSYEQYF. As DNA, the CDR3 is TGTGCCAGCAGTGACTACTCCTACGAGCAGTACTTC. This chain uses TRBV6-8 with TRBJ2-7, with a possible D match to TRBD2 (5 bases). CDR1 is MNHGY, CDR2 SAAAGT, per germline. V lost 5 bases, J lost 0 bases, and 5 bases lay in between. The CDR3 is made up of 12 amino acids.

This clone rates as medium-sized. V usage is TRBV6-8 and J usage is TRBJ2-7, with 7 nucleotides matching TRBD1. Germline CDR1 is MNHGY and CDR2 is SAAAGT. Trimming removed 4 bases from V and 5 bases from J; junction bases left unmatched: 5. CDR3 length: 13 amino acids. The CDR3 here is CASSFRQGHEQYF. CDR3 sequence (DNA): TGTGCCAGCAGTTTCCGACAGGGACACGAGCAGTACTTC.

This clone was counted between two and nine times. The CDR3 loop reads CASSLADGRGYNEQFF. CDR3 nucleotides: TGTGCCAGCAGTTTAGCGGATGGGAGGGGTTACAATGAGCAGTTCTTC. The V gene is TRBV6-8, the J gene TRBJ2-1, with 7 bases matching TRBD2. Germline CDR1 MNHGY, CDR2 SAAAGT. This CDR3 has 16 residues. J lost 4 bases, V lost 4 bases, and 10 bases had no gene match.

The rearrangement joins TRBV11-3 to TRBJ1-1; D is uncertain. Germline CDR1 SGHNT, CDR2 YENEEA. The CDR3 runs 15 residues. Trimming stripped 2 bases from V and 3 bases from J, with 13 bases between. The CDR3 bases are TGTGCCAGCAGCTTATCCCTTGGGCAGTACACTGAAGCTTTCTTT. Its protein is CASSLSLGQYTEAFF.

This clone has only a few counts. The CDR3 region is CASSLGGGADTQYF. The CDR3, as DNA: TGTGCCAGCAGCTTAGGGGGCGGAGCAGATACGCAGTATTTT. V usage is TRBV11-3 and J usage is TRBJ2-3; D might be TRBD1 (5 bases). There are 14 residues in the CDR3. Germline V gene sequence: CDR1 SGHNT, CDR2 YENEEA. V dropped 1 base and J dropped 4 bases, with 9 bases sitting between them.

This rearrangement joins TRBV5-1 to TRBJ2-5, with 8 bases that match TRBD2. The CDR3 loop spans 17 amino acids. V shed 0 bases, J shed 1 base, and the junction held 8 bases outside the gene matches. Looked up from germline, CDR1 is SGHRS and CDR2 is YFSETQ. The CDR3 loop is CASSLGSAGVGQETQYF. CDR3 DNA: TGCGCCAGCAGCTTGGGGTCAGCGGGAGTGGGCCAAGAGACCCAGTACTTC.

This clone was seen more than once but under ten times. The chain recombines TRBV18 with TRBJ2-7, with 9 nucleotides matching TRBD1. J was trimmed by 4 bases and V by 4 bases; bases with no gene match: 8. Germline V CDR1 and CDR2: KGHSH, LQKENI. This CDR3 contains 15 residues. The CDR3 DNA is TGTGCCAGCTCACAGACCGGGACAGGGTTTTACGAGCAGTACTTC. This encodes CASSQTGTGFYEQYF.

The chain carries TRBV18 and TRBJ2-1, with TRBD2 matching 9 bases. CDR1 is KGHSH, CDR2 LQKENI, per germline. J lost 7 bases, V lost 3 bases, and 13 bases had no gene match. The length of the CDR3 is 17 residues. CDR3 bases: TGTGCCAGCTCACCGAGGCCGGCAGCGGGAGGACGGAATGAGCAGTTCTTC. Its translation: CASSPRPAAGGRNEQFF. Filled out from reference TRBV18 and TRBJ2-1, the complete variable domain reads NAGVMQNPRHLVRRRGQEARLRCSPMKGHSHVYWYRQLPEEGLKFMVYLQKENIIDESGMPKERFSAEFPKEGPSILRIQQVVRGDSAAYFCASSPRPAAGGRNEQFFGPGTRLTVL.

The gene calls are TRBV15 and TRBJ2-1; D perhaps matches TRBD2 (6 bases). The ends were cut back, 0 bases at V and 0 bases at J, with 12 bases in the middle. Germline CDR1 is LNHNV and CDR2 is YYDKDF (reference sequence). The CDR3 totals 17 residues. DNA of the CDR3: TGTGCCACCAGCAGAGAGGCCCCGGGGGACTCCTACAATGAGCAGTTCTTC. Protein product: CATSREAPGDSYNEQFF. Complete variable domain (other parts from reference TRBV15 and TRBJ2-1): DAMVIQNPRYQVTQFGKPVTLSCSQTLNHNVMYWYQQKSSQAPKLLFHYYDKDFNNEADTPDNFQSRRPNTSFCFLDIRSPGLGDTAMYLCATSREAPGDSYNEQFFGPGTRLTVL.

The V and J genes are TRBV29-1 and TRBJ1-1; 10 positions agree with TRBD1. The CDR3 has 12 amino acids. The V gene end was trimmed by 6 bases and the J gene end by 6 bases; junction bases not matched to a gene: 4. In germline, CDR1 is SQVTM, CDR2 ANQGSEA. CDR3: CSVDRGLAEAFF. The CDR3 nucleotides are TGCAGCGTCGACAGGGGGCTGGCTGAAGCTTTCTTT.

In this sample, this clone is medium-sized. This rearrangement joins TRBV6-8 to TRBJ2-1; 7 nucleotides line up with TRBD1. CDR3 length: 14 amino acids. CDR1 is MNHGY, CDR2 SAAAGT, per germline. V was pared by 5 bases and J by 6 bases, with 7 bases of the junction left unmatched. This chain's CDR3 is CASSPTGFGNEQFF. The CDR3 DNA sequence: TGTGCCAGCAGTCCGACAGGGTTCGGCAATGAGCAGTTCTTC.

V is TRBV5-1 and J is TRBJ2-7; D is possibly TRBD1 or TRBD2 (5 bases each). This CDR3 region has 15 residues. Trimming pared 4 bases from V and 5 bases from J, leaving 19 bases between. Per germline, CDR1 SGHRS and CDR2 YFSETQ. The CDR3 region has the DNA TGCGCCAGCAGCGGTGGGACCGTTCTTCTTCACGAGCAGTACTTC. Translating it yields CASSGGTVLLHEQYF. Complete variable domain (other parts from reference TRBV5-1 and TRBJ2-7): KAGVTQTPRYLIKTRGQQVTLSCSPISGHRSVSWYQQTPGQGLQFLFEYFSETQRNKGNFPGRFSGRQFSNSRSEMNVSTLELGDSALYLCASSGGTVLLHEQYFGPGTRLTVT.

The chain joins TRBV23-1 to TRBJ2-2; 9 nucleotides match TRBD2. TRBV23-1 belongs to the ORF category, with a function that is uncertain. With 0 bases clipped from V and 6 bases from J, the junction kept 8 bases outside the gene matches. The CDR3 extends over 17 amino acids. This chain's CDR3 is CASSQSSGGRAAGELFF. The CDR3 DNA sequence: TGCGCCAGCAGTCAATCGTCGGGCGGGAGGGCTGCCGGGGAGCTGTTTTTT.

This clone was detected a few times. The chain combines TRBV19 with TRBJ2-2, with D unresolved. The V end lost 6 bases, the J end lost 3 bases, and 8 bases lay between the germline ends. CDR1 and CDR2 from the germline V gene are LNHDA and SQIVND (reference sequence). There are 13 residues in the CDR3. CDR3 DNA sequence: TGTGCCAGTAGGGAACAAGACACCGGGGAGCTGTTTTTT. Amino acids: CASREQDTGELFF. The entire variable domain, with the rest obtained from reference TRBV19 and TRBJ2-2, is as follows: DGGITQSPKYLFRKEGQNVTLSCEQNLNHDAMYWYRQDPGQGLRLIYYSQIVNDFQKGDIAEGYSVSREKKESFPLTVTSAQKNPTAFYLCASREQDTGELFFGEGSRLTVL.

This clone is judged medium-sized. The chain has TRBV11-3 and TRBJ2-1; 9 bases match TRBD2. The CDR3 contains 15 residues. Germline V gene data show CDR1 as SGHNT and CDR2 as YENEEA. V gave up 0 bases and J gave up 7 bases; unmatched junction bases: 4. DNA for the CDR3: TGTGCCAGCAGCTTAGAAGCGGGAGGATGGAATGAGCAGTTCTTC. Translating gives CASSLEAGGWNEQFF.

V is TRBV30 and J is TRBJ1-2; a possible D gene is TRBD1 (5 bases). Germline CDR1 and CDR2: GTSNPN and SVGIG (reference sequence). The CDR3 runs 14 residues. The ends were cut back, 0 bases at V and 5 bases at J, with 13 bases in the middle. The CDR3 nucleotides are TGTGCCTGGAGTGTTGGGGGGGACTATTATGGCTACACCTTC. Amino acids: CAWSVGGDYYGYTF.

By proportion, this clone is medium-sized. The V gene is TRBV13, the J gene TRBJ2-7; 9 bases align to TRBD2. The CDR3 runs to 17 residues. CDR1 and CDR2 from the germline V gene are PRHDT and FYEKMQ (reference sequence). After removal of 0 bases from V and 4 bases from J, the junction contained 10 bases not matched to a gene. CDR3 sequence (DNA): TGTGCCAGCAGCTTAGGGCGGGGGGGGGACCACGCATACGAGCAGTACTTC. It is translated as CASSLGRGGDHAYEQYF.

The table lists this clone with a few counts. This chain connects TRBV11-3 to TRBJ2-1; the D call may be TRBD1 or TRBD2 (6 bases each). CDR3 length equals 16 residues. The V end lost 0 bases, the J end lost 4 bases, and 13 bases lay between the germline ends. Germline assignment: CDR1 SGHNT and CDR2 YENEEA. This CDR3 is CASSLDRGTRYNEQFF. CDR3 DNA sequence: TGTGCCAGCAGCTTAGATCGGGGGACAAGGTACAATGAGCAGTTCTTC.

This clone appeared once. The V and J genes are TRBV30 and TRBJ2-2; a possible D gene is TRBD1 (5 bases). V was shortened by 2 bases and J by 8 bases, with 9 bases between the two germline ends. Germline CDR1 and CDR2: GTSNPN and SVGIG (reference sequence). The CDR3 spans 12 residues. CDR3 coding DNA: TGTGCCTGGAGTTGGGGCGATGGGGAGCTGTTTTTT. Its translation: CAWSWGDGELFF. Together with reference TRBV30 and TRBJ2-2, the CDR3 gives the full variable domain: SQTIHQWPATLVQPVGSPLSLECTVEGTSNPNLYWYRQAAGRGLQLLFYSVGIGQISSEVPQNLSASRPQDRQFILSSKKLLLSDSGFYLCAWSWGDGELFFGEGSRLTVL.